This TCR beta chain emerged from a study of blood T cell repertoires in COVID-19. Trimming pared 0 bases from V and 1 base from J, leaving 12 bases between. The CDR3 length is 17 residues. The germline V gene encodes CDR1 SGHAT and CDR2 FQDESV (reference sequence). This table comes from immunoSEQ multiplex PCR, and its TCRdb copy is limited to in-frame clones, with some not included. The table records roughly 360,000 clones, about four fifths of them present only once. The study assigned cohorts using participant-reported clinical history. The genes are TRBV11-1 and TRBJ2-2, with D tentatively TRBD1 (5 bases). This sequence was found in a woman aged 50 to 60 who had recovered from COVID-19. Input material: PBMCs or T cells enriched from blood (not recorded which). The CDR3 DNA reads TGTGCCAGCAGCTTAGCGCTAGGGGATGGGAACACCGGGGAGCTGTTTTTT. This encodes CASSLALGDGNTGELFF.